This TCR beta chain was recorded in a study of blood T cell repertoires in COVID-19. The CDR3 sequence is 15 residues long. Germline V gene sequence: CDR1 GTSNPN, CDR2 SVGIG (reference sequence). Trimming took off 1 base at V and 8 bases at J, with 17 bases between the two ends. Profiling relied on immunoSEQ multiplex PCR, and the TCRdb table lists in-frame clones only, not all of them. The repertoire consists of under 150,000 clones, with less than 90% occurring once and the leading ten covering about 5.5%. This TCR was sampled from a man aged 35-49 years with acute COVID-19. The sequenced material came from PBMCs or T cells enriched from blood (not recorded which). The J gene is TRBJ1-4, the V gene TRBV30, with D uncertain. CDR3 DNA: TGTGCCTGGAGTGCCCTCCTCCCCCCTCGGGAAAAACTGTTTTTT. Amino acids: CAWSALLPPREKLFF.